A single sample gave rise to the 19 T cell receptor beta chains below, sequenced in a study of blood T cell repertoires in COVID-19. Assay: immunoSEQ multiplex PCR; the TCRdb copy retains only in-frame clones and omits some. This sample has approximately 100,000 clones; around 90% occur once, and the top ten carry about 5.1%. Sequenced input: peripheral blood. These receptors were collected from a human donor in a cohort sampled during active COVID-19.

This chain connects TRBV19 to TRBJ2-5; 7 bases are a match to TRBD1. J gave up 7 bases and V 6 bases, and 8 bases lay outside the gene matches. CDR1 is LNHDA and CDR2 is SQIVND in the germline V gene (reference sequence). This CDR3 spans 13 amino acids. The CDR3 coding sequence is TGTGCCAGTAGAGAAACAGGGGTTGGGACCCAGTACTTC. Translation gives CASRETGVGTQYF.

This sequence joins TRBV29-1 and TRBJ2-1, with D perhaps TRBD2 (5 bases). This CDR3 has 12 amino acids. CDR1 is SQVTM, CDR2 ANQGSEA, per germline. Trimming took 6 bases from V and 6 from J, leaving 12 bases between them. CDR3 in DNA: TGCAGCGTCGCCGGGGTGAGCAATGAGCAGTTCTTC. It specifies CSVAGVSNEQFF.

The genes are TRBV7-9 and TRBJ1-2, with 8 positions matching TRBD1. The CDR3 is made up of 14 amino acids. Germline assignment: CDR1 SEHNR and CDR2 FQNEAQ (reference sequence). With 3 bases clipped from V and 4 bases from J, the junction kept 4 bases outside the gene matches. This CDR3 reads CASSLDRASYGYTF. CDR3 DNA: TGTGCCAGCAGCTTGGACAGGGCCAGCTATGGCTACACCTTC.

The rearrangement links TRBV4-3 to TRBJ2-3, with TRBD1 matching over 12 bases. This CDR3 region has 18 residues. Germline V gives CDR1 LGHNA, CDR2 YSLEER. The junction had 8 bases not matched to a gene; V was cut back by 0 bases and J by 4 bases. The DNA for the CDR3 is TGCGCCAGCAGCCAAGATCAGCTCGGGACAGGGGGCCCAGATACGCAGTATTTT. It is translated as CASSQDQLGTGGPDTQYF.

This chain uses TRBV5-1 with TRBJ1-1; unclear D gene. Per germline, CDR1 SGHRS and CDR2 YFSETQ. CDR3 length: 13 residues. With 1 base removed from V and 5 bases from J, the gap between germline ends came to 9 bases. Here the CDR3 DNA reads TGCGCCAGCAGCTTGTCCGGGGAGACTGAAGCTTTCTTT. Amino acids: CASSLSGETEAFF.

The chain uses TRBV28 and TRBJ2-7, with 8 bases matching TRBD1. Germline CDR1 reads MDHEN; CDR2 reads SYDVKM. This CDR3 is built from 14 residues. J gave up 3 bases and V 5 bases, and 6 bases lay outside the gene matches. As DNA, the CDR3 is TGTGCCAGCAGTGACAGGGGTTTCAACTACGAGCAGTACTTC. Its protein is CASSDRGFNYEQYF. The full variable domain, in which reference TRBV28 and TRBJ2-7 provide the parts outside the CDR3, is DVKVTQSSRYLVKRTGEKVFLECVQDMDHENMFWYRQDPGLGLRLIYFSYDVKMKEKGDIPEGYSVSREKKERFSLILESASTNQTSMYLCASSDRGFNYEQYFGPGTRLTVT.

Concerning this clone itself: At one end, the junction sequence differs from germline, possibly due to a read error. The J gene is TRBJ2-7, the V gene TRBV6-1, with 9 bases aligning to TRBD2. The CDR3 has 16 residues. CDR1 and CDR2 from the germline V gene are MNHNS and SASEGT. The CDR3, as DNA: TGTGCCAGCAGTGAAGTTACGGGACTAGCATCCTCCGAGCAGTACTTC. Translating gives CASSEVTGLASSEQYF.

The chain combines TRBV5-4 with TRBJ2-3, with TRBD1 identical over 12 bases. Trimming cost V 4 bases and J 5 bases; bases outside gene matches: 8. This CDR3 is built from 16 residues. Germline CDR1 reads SGHNT; CDR2 reads YYREEE (reference sequence). The CDR3 reads CASSTGGTGGKDTQYF. DNA for the CDR3: TGTGCCAGCAGCACCGGAGGGACAGGGGGCAAAGATACGCAGTATTTT.

The gene calls are TRBV11-3 and TRBJ2-7, with 7 bases that match TRBD1. Unmatched junction bases numbered 12, after V lost 3 bases and J lost 4 bases. The CDR3 consists of 16 residues. The germline V gene has CDR1 SGHNT and CDR2 YENEEA. In nucleotides, the CDR3 is TGTGCCAGCAGCTTGACAGGGTCGTCTGGTCTTTACGAGCAGTACTTC. The encoded protein is CASSLTGSSGLYEQYF.

V is TRBV7-8 and J is TRBJ1-2, with D hard to call. V gave up 2 bases and J gave up 4 bases, with 11 bases separating them. The length of the CDR3 is 14 residues. The germline CDR1 and CDR2 sequences are SGHVS and FQNEAQ. The CDR3 spells CASSLSDTSYGYTF. CDR3 DNA sequence: TGTGCCAGCAGCTTATCCGACACGAGCTATGGCTACACCTTC.

The chain uses TRBV9 and TRBJ1-5; TRBD1 is a possible D gene (5 bases). Germline V gives CDR1 SGDLS, CDR2 YYNGEE. Trimming shortened V by 3 bases and J by 4 bases, and 14 bases separated the two germline ends. The CDR3 contains 15 residues. CDR3 residues: CASSEDGGGNQPQHF. CDR3 DNA sequence: TGTGCCAGCAGCGAAGACGGCGGGGGGAATCAGCCCCAGCATTTT. The whole variable domain, remainder taken from reference TRBV9 and TRBJ1-5, is DSGVTQTPKHLITATGQRVTLRCSPRSGDLSVYWYQQSLDQGLQFLIQYYNGEERAKGNILERFSAQQFPDLHSELNLSSLELGDSALYFCASSEDGGGNQPQHFGDGTRLSIL.

This clone was observed a handful of times. The chain couples TRBV6-7 to TRBJ1-3; 7 bases agree with TRBD1. TRBV6-7 is identified as an open reading frame with a role that is uncertain. V trimming: 2 bases; J trimming: 3 bases; junction bases outside the gene matches: 7. This CDR3 comprises 16 residues. CDR3 amino acids: CASSYPDREYGNTIYF. The CDR3 DNA reads as TGTGCCAGCAGTTACCCCGACAGGGAGTATGGAAACACCATATATTTT.

This rearrangement joins TRBV7-9 to TRBJ2-3; D unresolved. V was clipped by 9 bases and J by 6 bases, with 13 bases between them. From germline, CDR1 is SEHNR and CDR2 FQNEAQ (reference sequence). The CDR3 totals 12 residues. The CDR3 bases are TGTGCCAGGGCTGGAGAAGGCGATACGCAGTATTTT. Residues: CARAGEGDTQYF.

J is TRBJ1-6 and V is TRBV29-1; maybe TRBD1 (6 bases). CDR3 size: 13 residues. The V end was cut by 4 bases, the J end by 9 bases, with 13 bases between. CDR1 is SQVTM, CDR2 ANQGSEA, per germline. CDR3 sequence reads: CSVADSGSSPLHF. Written as DNA, the CDR3 is TGCAGCGTTGCGGACAGTGGTAGTTCACCCCTCCACTTT.

The count of this clone is one. The chain is built from TRBV7-2 and TRBJ1-1, with 8 bases matching TRBD1. This CDR3 spans 15 amino acids. V shed 5 bases and J 4 bases; nucleotides not matched to a gene: 9. Germline V CDR1 and CDR2: SGHTA, FQGNSA. The CDR3, as DNA: TGTGCCAGCAGCCCCTCCACAGGGGGGATCACTGAAGCTTTCTTT. Residues: CASSPSTGGITEAFF.

In its sample, this clone is large. The chain uses TRBV20-1 and TRBJ2-1; no definite D call. The CDR3 runs 11 residues. CDR1 is DFQATT and CDR2 is SNEGSKA in the germline V gene (reference sequence). V shed 1 base and J shed 7 bases, with 5 bases lying between them. The CDR3 nucleotides read TGCAGTGCTAGAGTAATGAATGAGCAGTTCTTC. Protein sequence: CSARVMNEQFF.

As DNA, the CDR3 is TGTGCCAGCAGCTTAGAAACCGGTACAGCAGATACGCAGTATTTT. It translates to CASSLETGTADTQYF. The V gene is TRBV11-1, the J gene TRBJ2-3; no definite D call. Per the germline V gene, CDR1 is SGHAT and CDR2 is FQDESV (reference sequence). The CDR3 has 15 residues. V was clipped by 1 base and J by 4 bases, with 12 bases between them.

The chain is built from TRBV5-1 and TRBJ2-5, with D possibly matching TRBD1 (5 bases). Germline assignment: CDR1 SGHRS and CDR2 YFSETQ. This CDR3 is 15 amino acids long. The germline V and J ends were trimmed by 0 bases and 6 bases, with 15 bases remaining between them. CDR3 sequence: CASSLEGVAKKTQYF. As DNA, the CDR3 is TGCGCCAGCAGCTTGGAAGGGGTCGCGAAGAAGACCCAGTACTTC.

The V call is TRBV5-1, the J call TRBJ2-7, with TRBD2 matching over 10 bases. Germline CDR1 and CDR2: SGHRS and YFSETQ. Trimming took 0 bases from V and 4 from J; bases not matched to a gene: 13. CDR3 length: 18 residues. CDR3 amino acids: CASSLAPYSGGISYEQYF. The CDR3 region has the DNA TGCGCCAGCAGCTTGGCCCCATATAGCGGGGGGATATCATACGAGCAGTACTTC.